The 6 T cell receptor beta chains given below trace back to one sample, sequenced in a study of cytotoxic CD8 clonotypes in ibrutinib-treated CLL. Here immunoSEQ multiplex PCR was the method, and the copy in TCRdb shows in-frame clones only, minus some. The sample consists of roughly 250,000 clones, roughly 70% of them appearing once. The sample consisted of PBMCs, taken after 24 months of ibrutinib treatment. Receptors were obtained from a human donor with chronic lymphocytic leukemia.

This chain links TRBV6-5 with TRBJ2-7; D could derive from TRBD1 or TRBD2 (5 bases each). The V and J ends lost 6 bases and 2 bases respectively, with 14 bases between them. From germline, CDR1 is MNHEY and CDR2 SVGAGI. The CDR3 is 14 amino acids. CDR3 region: CASRSWSGPYEQYF. DNA of the CDR3: TGTGCCAGCAGGAGCTGGTCGGGACCCTACGAGCAGTACTTC.

The chain links TRBV6-5 to TRBJ1-3; 7 positions match TRBD1. The CDR3 has 15 amino acids. Germline V gene lookup returns CDR1 MNHEY and CDR2 SVGAGI. The V and J ends lost 5 bases and 2 bases, in that order; junction bases with no gene match: 6. The CDR3 is CASSPGQRTGNTIYF. For the CDR3, the DNA is TGTGCCAGCAGTCCGGGACAGCGAACTGGAAACACCATATATTTT.

The rearrangement uses TRBV18 and TRBJ1-1; 10 bases map to TRBD1. The CDR3 loop spans 16 amino acids. The ends lost 3 bases at V and 3 bases at J; junction bases unmatched: 7. Germline V gene sequence: CDR1 KGHSH, CDR2 LQKENI. The CDR3 nucleotides are TGTGCCAGCTCACCCGGGACAGGGGTCGCGGACACTGAAGCTTTCTTT. Its translation is CASSPGTGVADTEAFF.

The chain joins TRBV27 to TRBJ1-5, with 8 bases that match TRBD1. This CDR3 contains 15 residues. Germline assignment: CDR1 MNHEY and CDR2 SMNVEV (reference sequence). Unmatched junction bases numbered 5, after V lost 1 base and J lost 6 bases. This CDR3 reads CASSLLGQARQPQHF. DNA for the CDR3: TGTGCCAGCAGTTTATTGGGACAGGCTCGTCAGCCCCAGCATTTT.

The rearrangement links TRBV25-1 to TRBJ2-3; weak D call: TRBD1 (6 bases). CDR1 is MGHDK, CDR2 SYGVNS, per germline. CDR3 length equals 17 residues. V was clipped by 0 bases and J by 0 bases, with 13 bases between them. In DNA form, the CDR3 reads TGTGCCAGCAGTGAATATGGTCTGGACAGAAGCACAGATACGCAGTATTTT. Protein sequence: CASSEYGLDRSTDTQYF. The full variable domain, rest sourced from reference TRBV25-1 and TRBJ2-3, is EADIYQTPRYLVIGTGKKITLECSQTMGHDKMYWYQQDPGMELHLIHYSYGVNSTEKGDLSSESTVSRIRTEHFPLTLESARPSHTSQYLCASSEYGLDRSTDTQYFGPGTRLTVL.

Only one count was recorded for this clone. V usage is TRBV27 and J usage is TRBJ2-7; D uncertain. Germline V lookup: CDR1 MNHEY, CDR2 SMNVEV (reference sequence). The CDR3 is 12 amino acids. V dropped 5 bases and J dropped 2 bases, with 7 bases sitting between them. The CDR3 is CASSAGPYEQYF. DNA for the CDR3: TGTGCCAGCAGTGCCGGCCCCTACGAGCAGTACTTC.